This entry concerns a single T cell receptor (beta chain). The antigen is not known. CDR1 is SGHTA, CDR2 FQGNSA, per germline. This CDR3 spans 15 amino acids. Trimming removed 5 bases from V and 3 bases from J, with 14 bases in between. PCR primers comprised 60 Vbeta and 13 Jbeta primers. Measured with immunoSEQ multiplex PCR; TCRdb has only the in-frame clones, and not every one. The sample has around 170,000 clones; roughly 80% are singletons. The record originates from a study of cytomegalovirus exposure and HLA in healthy donors. Study findings and constraints: Across all donors, roughly uniform sequencing depth was an assumption of the presence/absence analyses. Within a later analysis, the majority of CMV-associated TCR beta chains appeared HLA-restricted. Excluded: some indistinguishable V segments such as TRBV6-2 and TRBV6-3.

V usage is TRBV7-2 and J usage is TRBJ1-3; the D gene is possibly TRBD1 (6 bases). The sequence was obtained from a man in his forties in good health and CMV-seronegative. Input material: PBMCs. This CDR3 reads CASSLQSGVGNTIYF. The CDR3 bases are TGTGCCAGCAGCCTTCAGTCAGGGGTTGGAAACACCATATATTTT.